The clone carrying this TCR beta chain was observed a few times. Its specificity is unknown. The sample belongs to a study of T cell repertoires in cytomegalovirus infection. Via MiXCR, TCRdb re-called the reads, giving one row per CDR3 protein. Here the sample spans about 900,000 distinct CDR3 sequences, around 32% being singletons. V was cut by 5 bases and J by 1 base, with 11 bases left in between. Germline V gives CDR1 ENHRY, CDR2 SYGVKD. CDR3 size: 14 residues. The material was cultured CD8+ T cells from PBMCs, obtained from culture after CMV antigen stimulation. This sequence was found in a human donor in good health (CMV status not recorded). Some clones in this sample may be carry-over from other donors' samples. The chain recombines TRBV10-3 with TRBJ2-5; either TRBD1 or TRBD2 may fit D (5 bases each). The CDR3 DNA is TGTGCCATCAGTCATCCCGGGGCCCAAGAGACCCAGTACTTC. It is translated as CAISHPGAQETQYF.